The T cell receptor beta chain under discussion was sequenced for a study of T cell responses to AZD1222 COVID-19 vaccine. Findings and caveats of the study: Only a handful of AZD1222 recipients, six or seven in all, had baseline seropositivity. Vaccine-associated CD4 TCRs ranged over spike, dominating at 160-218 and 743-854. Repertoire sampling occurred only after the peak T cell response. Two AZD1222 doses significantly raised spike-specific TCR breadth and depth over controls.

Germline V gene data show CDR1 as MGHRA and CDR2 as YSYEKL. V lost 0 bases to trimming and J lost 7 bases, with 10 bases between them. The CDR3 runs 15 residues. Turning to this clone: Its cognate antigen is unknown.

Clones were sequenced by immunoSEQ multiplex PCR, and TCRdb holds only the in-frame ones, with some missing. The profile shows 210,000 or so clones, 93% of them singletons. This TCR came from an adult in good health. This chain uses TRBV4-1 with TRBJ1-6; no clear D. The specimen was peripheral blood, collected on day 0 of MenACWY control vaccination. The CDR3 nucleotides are TGCGCCAGCAGCCAAGACGGCCTCGCGAATTCACCCCTCCACTTT. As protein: CASSQDGLANSPLHF.